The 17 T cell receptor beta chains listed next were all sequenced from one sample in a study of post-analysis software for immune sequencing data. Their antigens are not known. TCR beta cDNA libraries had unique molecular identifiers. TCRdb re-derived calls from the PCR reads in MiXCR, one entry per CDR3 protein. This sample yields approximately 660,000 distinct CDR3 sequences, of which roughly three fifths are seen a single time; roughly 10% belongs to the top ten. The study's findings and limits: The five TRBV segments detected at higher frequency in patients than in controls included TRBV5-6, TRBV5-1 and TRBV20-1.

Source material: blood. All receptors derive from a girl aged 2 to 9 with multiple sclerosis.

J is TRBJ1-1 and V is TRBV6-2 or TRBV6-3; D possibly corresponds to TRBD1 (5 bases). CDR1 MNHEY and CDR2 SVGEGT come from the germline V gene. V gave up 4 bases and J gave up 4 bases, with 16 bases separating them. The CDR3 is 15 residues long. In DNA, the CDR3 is TGTGCCAGCAGTTCCGCGAACCTAAGGGGCACTGAAGCTTTCTTT. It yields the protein CASSSANLRGTEAFF.

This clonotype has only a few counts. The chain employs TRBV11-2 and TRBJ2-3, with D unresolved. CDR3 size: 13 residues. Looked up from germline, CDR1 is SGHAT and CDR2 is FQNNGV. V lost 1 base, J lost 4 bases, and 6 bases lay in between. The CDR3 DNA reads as TGTGCCAGCAGCTTAGTGCCGTCAGATACGCAGTATTTT. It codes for CASSLVPSDTQYF.

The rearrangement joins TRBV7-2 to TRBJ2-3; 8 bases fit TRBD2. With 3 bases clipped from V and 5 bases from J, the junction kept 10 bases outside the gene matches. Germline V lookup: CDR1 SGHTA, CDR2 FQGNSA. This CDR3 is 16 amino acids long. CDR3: CASSFLGGGPGDTQYF. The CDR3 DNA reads TGTGCCAGCAGCTTTTTAGGCGGGGGGCCAGGAGATACGCAGTATTTT.

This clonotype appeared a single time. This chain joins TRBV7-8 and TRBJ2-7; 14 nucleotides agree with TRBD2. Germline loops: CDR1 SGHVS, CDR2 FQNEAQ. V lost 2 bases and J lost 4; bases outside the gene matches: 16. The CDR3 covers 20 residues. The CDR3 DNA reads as TGTGCCAGCAGCTTAACGGGACTAGCGGGGGCTCCCACAGACCTATACGAGCAGTACTTC. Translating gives CASSLTGLAGAPTDLYEQYF.

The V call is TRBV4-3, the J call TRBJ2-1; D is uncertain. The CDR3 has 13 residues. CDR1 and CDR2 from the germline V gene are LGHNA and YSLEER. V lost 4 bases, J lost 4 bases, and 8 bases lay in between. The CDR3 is CASSPAPYNEQFF. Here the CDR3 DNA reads TGCGCCAGCAGCCCCGCCCCATACAATGAGCAGTTCTTC.

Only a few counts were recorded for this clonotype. In DNA, the CDR3 is TGTGCCAGCAGCCAGCTCTCCCAAGAGACCCAGTACTTC. Its translation is CASSQLSQETQYF. The gene calls are TRBV3-1 and TRBJ2-5, with unresolved D. The CDR3 runs to 13 residues. CDR1 is LGHDT, CDR2 YNNKEL, per germline (reference sequence). The V gene lost 3 bases and the J gene lost 1 base, with 6 bases spanning the gap.

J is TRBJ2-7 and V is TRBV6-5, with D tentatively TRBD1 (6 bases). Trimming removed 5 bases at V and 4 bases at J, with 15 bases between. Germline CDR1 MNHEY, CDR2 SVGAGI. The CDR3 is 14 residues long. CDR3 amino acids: CASSTQGAGYEQYF. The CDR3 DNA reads TGTGCCAGCAGTACACAGGGAGCCGGGTACGAGCAGTACTTC.

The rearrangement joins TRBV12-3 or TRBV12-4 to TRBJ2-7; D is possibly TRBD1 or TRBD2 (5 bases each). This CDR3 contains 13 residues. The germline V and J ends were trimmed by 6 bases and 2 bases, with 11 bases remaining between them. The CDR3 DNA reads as TGTGCCAGCAGGGGGGACGGAGCCTACGAGCAGTACTTC. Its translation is CASRGDGAYEQYF.

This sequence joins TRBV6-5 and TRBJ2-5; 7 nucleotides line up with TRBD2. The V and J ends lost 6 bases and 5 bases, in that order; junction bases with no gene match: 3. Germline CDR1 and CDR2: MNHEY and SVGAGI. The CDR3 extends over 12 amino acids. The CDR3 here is CASRTSTETQYF. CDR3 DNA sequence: TGTGCCAGCAGGACTAGCACGGAGACCCAGTACTTC.

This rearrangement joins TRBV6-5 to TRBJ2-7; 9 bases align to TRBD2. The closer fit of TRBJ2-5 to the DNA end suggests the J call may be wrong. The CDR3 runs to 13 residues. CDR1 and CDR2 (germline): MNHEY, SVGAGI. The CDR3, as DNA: TGTGCCAGCACCTTAGCGGGAGCGGAGACCCAGTACTTC. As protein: CASTLAGAETQYF.

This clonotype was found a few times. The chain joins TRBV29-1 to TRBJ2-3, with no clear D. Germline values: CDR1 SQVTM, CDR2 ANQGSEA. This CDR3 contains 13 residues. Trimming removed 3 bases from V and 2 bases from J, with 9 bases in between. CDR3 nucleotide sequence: TGCAGCGTTGAGTCCACGGCCACAGATACGCAGTATTTT. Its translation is CSVESTATDTQYF.

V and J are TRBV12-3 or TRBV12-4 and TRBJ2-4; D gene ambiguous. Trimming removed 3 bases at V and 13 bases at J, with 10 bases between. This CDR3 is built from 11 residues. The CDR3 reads CASSLVDEQYF. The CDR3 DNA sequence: TGTGCCAGCAGTTTGGTCGATGAGCAGTACTTC.

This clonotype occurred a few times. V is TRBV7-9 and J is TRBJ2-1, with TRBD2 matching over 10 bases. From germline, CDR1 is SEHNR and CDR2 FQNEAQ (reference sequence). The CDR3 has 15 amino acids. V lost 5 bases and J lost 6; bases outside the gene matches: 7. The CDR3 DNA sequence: TGTGCCAGCAGCGGGTGGACTAGCGGCCCCAATGAGCAGTTCTTC. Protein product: CASSGWTSGPNEQFF.

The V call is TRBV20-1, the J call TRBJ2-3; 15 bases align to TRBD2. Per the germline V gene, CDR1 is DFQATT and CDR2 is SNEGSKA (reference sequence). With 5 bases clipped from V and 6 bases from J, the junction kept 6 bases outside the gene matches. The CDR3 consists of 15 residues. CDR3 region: CSAPPGTSGRDTQYF. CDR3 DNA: TGCAGTGCTCCCCCCGGGACTAGCGGGAGGGATACGCAGTATTTT.

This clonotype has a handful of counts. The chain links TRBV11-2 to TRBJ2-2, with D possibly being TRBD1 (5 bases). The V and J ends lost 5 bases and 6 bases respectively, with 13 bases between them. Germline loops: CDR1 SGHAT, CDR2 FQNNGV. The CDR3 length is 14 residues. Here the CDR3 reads CASSPRQGSGELFF. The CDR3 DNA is TGTGCCAGCAGCCCCAGGCAGGGCTCCGGGGAGCTGTTTTTT.

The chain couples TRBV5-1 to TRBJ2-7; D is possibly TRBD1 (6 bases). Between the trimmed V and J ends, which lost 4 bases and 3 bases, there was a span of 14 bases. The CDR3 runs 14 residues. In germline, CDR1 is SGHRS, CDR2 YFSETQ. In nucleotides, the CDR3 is TGCGCCAGCAGCCCATGGGACACCCTCTACGAGCAGTACTTC. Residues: CASSPWDTLYEQYF.

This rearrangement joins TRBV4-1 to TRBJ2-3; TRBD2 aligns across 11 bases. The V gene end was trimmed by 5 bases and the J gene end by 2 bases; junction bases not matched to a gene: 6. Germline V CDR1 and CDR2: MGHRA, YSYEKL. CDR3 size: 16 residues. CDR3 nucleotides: TGCGCCAGCAGCTGGACGGGACTAGCGGTCACAGATACGCAGTATTTT. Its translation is CASSWTGLAVTDTQYF.